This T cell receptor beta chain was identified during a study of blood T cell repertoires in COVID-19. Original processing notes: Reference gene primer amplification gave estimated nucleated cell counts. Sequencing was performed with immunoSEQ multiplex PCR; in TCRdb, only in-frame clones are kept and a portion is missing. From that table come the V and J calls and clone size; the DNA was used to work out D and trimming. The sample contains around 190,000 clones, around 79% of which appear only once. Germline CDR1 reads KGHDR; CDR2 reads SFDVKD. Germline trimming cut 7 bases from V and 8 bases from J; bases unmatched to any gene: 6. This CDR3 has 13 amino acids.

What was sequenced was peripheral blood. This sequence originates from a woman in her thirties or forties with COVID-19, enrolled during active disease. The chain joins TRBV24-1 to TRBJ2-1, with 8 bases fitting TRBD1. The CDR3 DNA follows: TGTGCCACCAGCAGGACAGGGTTCGATGAGCAGTTCTTC. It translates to CATSRTGFDEQFF.